The clone carrying this T cell receptor beta chain was observed a few times. Antigen: not known. Per germline, CDR1 MNHEY and CDR2 SMNVEV (reference sequence). The length of the CDR3 is 15 residues. Trimming removed 2 bases from V and 4 bases from J; junction bases left unmatched: 3. It was by quantitative 5'-RACE with molecular barcodes that TCR beta libraries were made. TCRdb reanalysed the 5' RACE reads using MiXCR and keeps one entry per CDR3 protein. The sample carries roughly 240,000 distinct CDR3 sequences, around 32% recorded once. This record comes from a study of CD8 T cells in ankylosing spondylitis. Study-level findings and limits: The study identified a TCR beta motif of roughly eight highly homologous variants that appeared characteristic of ankylosing spondylitis blood. Reports of some motif variants in reactive arthritis synovial fluid and blood predate this one. Disease-linked clones bore a CD8+ phenotype, appearing relatively rarely in peripheral blood.

This clonotype originated in a male donor with ankylosing spondylitis or in good health (not recorded which). The sequencing input was blood, either unsorted or a sorted T cell fraction (not recorded which). The V and J genes are TRBV27 and TRBJ1-2; 11 bases align to TRBD1. CDR3 bases: TGTGCCAGCAGTTTAGGTGGGACAGGGGGCTATGGCTACACCTTC. It specifies CASSLGGTGGYGYTF.